The 20 T cell receptor beta chains reported below all come from one sample, sequenced in a study of response to subunit inactivated influenza vaccine. TCRdb re-called the RT-PCR reads with MiXCR, one entry per CDR3 protein. The sample lists hundreds of thousands of distinct CDR3 sequences, about 11% occurring once. The sample also formed part of further work on T cells expressing NK-cell markers. That study adds: Generation of TCR beta cDNA was performed by 5'RACE template switching incorporating UMIs.

Sequences were derived from PBMCs from blood, sampled on the day of vaccination. The receptors here all came from a man in his forties or fifties who received an inactivated influenza vaccine.

V is TRBV18 and J is TRBJ2-5; TRBD1 matches 11 bases. The ends lost 0 bases at V and 4 bases at J; junction bases unmatched: 4. This CDR3 contains 16 residues. Germline values: CDR1 KGHSH, CDR2 LQKENI. CDR3 sequence (DNA): TGTGCCAGCTCACCACCTCGGACAGGGGGCGTAGAGACCCAGTACTTC. Translating gives CASSPPRTGGVETQYF. Full variable domain (missing parts from reference TRBV18 and TRBJ2-5): NAGVMQNPRHLVRRRGQEARLRCSPMKGHSHVYWYRQLPEEGLKFMVYLQKENIIDESGMPKERFSAEFPKEGPSILRIQQVVRGDSAAYFCASSPPRTGGVETQYFGPGTRLLVL.

The chain uses TRBV10-3 and TRBJ2-7, with 11 bases lining up with TRBD1. The CDR3 loop spans 19 amino acids. Germline CDR1 reads ENHRY; CDR2 reads SYGVKD. After removal of 3 bases from V and 2 bases from J, the junction contained 15 bases not matched to a gene. CDR3 sequence: CAISDPGTGGRPPTYEQYF. CDR3 sequence (DNA): TGTGCCATCAGTGACCCCGGGACAGGGGGGCGACCGCCCACCTACGAGCAGTACTTC.

This clonotype was counted many times. The chain's CDR3 is CASSQDLAVMNTEAFF. CDR3 sequence (DNA): TGTGCCAGCAGCCAAGATTTAGCAGTTATGAACACTGAAGCTTTCTTT. The chain uses TRBV4-2 and TRBJ1-1; D ambiguous. V was trimmed by 0 bases and J by 0 bases, leaving 11 bases between them. Germline-derived CDR1 and CDR2 are LGHNA and YNFKEQ. The CDR3 consists of 16 residues.

This clonotype was detected many times. Mismatch with germline at one junction end may stem from a read error. The J gene is TRBJ2-2, the V gene TRBV12-3 or TRBV12-4; 9 nucleotides line up with TRBD2. The CDR3 consists of 17 residues. The CDR3 sequence is CASRSSSGGAKTGELFF. For the CDR3, the DNA is TGTGCCAGCAGGTCGAGTAGCGGGGGTGCGAAAACCGGGGAGCTGTTTTTT.

This clonotype was found once. The J gene is TRBJ1-5, the V gene TRBV5-5; D uncertain. CDR3 size: 14 residues. Trimming cost V 7 bases and J 0 bases, with 11 bases left between them. In germline, CDR1 is SGHKS, CDR2 YYEKEE (reference sequence). The CDR3 nucleotides are TGTGCCAGCTCGCGGGAATTTAGCAATCAGCCCCAGCATTTT. It specifies CASSREFSNQPQHF.

This clonotype was seen at least ten times. The chain combines TRBV12-3 or TRBV12-4 with TRBJ2-5; D is perhaps TRBD1 (7 bases). This CDR3 contains 13 residues. The germline V and J ends were trimmed by 6 bases and 5 bases, with 13 bases remaining between them. CDR3 coding DNA: TGTGCCAGCAGCAGACAGGGAGGCGAGACCCAGTACTTC. Its translation: CASSRQGGETQYF.

This clonotype was counted between two and nine times. V gene TRBV7-9 combines with J gene TRBJ2-1, with D tentatively TRBD1 or TRBD2 (5 bases each). The CDR3 is 12 residues long. CDR1 is SEHNR, CDR2 FQNEAQ, per germline (reference sequence). Trimming took 7 bases from V and 5 from J, leaving 9 bases between them. The CDR3 DNA reads TGTGCCAGCACTGGGGGAGACAATGAGCAGTTCTTC. This codes for CASTGGDNEQFF.

This clonotype appeared a few times. CDR3 DNA sequence: TGTGCCAGCAAGCGGGCTTCGAACTGGGATGAGCAGTTCTTC. Residues: CASKRASNWDEQFF. V is TRBV6-2 or TRBV6-3 and J is TRBJ2-1; maybe TRBD2 (6 bases). The CDR3 spans 14 residues. V lost 7 bases and J 8 bases, leaving 18 bases between the germline ends. Per the germline V gene, CDR1 is MNHEY and CDR2 is SVGEGT.

This clonotype was seen once. The gene calls are TRBV7-6 and TRBJ2-1, with 14 nucleotides matching TRBD2. Per germline, CDR1 SGHVS and CDR2 FNYEAQ. The trim removed 5 bases at V and 4 bases at J, leaving 4 bases unmatched. CDR3 length: 16 residues. The CDR3 region has the DNA TGTGCCAGCAGCCCGGGGACTAGCGGGAGATACAATGAGCAGTTCTTC. Translating it yields CASSPGTSGRYNEQFF. The whole variable domain, filled in from reference TRBV7-6 and TRBJ2-1, reads GAGVSQSPRYKVTKRGQDVALRCDPISGHVSLYWYRQALGQGPEFLTYFNYEAQQDKSGLPNDRFSAERPEGSISTLTIQRTEQRDSAMYRCASSPGTSGRYNEQFFGPGTRLTVL.

This clonotype showed up many times. This sequence joins TRBV2 and TRBJ1-4; a weak D match, TRBD1 (5 bases). The CDR3 consists of 11 residues. CDR1 and CDR2 (germline): SNHLY, FYNNEI. V dropped 8 bases and J dropped 8 bases, with 9 bases sitting between them. The CDR3 reads CASSRGEKLFF. The DNA of the CDR3 is TGTGCCAGCTCCCGGGGGGAAAAACTGTTTTTT.

This clonotype came up many times. The genes are TRBV5-1 and TRBJ1-1; D unclear. V was clipped by 0 bases and J by 3 bases, with 9 bases between them. Germline V gene data show CDR1 as SGHRS and CDR2 as YFSETQ. The CDR3 extends over 14 amino acids. In nucleotides, the CDR3 is TGCGCCAGCAGCTTGGAAGGGTCTGACACTGAAGCTTTCTTT. Encoded protein: CASSLEGSDTEAFF.

This clonotype has more than one count but fewer than ten. V gene TRBV2 combines with J gene TRBJ2-3; maybe TRBD1 (5 bases). The CDR3 contains 14 residues. Trimming cost V 2 bases and J 3 bases, with 9 bases left between them. Looked up from germline, CDR1 is SNHLY and CDR2 is FYNNEI. The CDR3: CASSEQGWTDTQYF. In nucleotides, the CDR3 is TGTGCCAGCAGTGAACAGGGTTGGACAGATACGCAGTATTTT. Looking up the rest from reference TRBV2 and TRBJ2-3 gives the full variable domain: EPEVTQTPSHQVTQMGQEVILRCVPISNHLYFYWYRQILGQKVEFLVSFYNNEISEKSEIFDDQFSVERPDGSNFTLKIRSTKLEDSAMYFCASSEQGWTDTQYFGPGTRLTVL.

This clonotype appeared a few times. The rearrangement joins TRBV5-4 to TRBJ2-2; possibly TRBD1 for D (5 bases). CDR3 length: 14 residues. The V gene's germline CDR1 is SGHNT and CDR2 YYREEE (reference sequence). V gave up 3 bases and J gave up 3 bases, with 9 bases separating them. This chain's CDR3 is CASSSQVDTGELFF. The DNA of the CDR3 is TGTGCCAGCAGCTCACAGGTGGACACCGGGGAGCTGTTTTTT. Full variable domain (missing parts from reference TRBV5-4 and TRBJ2-2): ETGVTQSPTHLIKTRGQQVTLRCSSQSGHNTVSWYQQALGQGPQFIFQYYREEENGRGNFPPRFSGLQFPNYSSELNVNALELDDSALYLCASSSQVDTGELFFGEGSRLTVL.

The sample holds many counts of this clonotype. This chain joins TRBV12-3 or TRBV12-4 and TRBJ2-1; the match to TRBD2 covers 10 bases. The V segment lost 5 bases and the J segment 4 bases; nucleotides outside the gene matches: 5. This CDR3 is built from 15 residues. In DNA form, the CDR3 reads TGTGCCAGCAGTAGTAGGACTAGCGGATACAATGAGCAGTTCTTC. Encoded protein: CASSSRTSGYNEQFF.

Only a few counts were recorded for this clonotype. This chain links TRBV10-3 with TRBJ2-5; tentatively, D is TRBD1 (6 bases). The V end was cut by 1 base, the J end by 3 bases, with 9 bases between. Germline V gene lookup returns CDR1 ENHRY and CDR2 SYGVKD. The CDR3 has 14 residues. CDR3 sequence (DNA): TGTGCCATCAGTGAGTTCCGGACAGAAGAGACCCAGTACTTC. Translating gives CAISEFRTEETQYF.

Many counts were recorded for this clonotype. J is TRBJ1-5 and V is TRBV6-1; the D gene is possibly TRBD1 (5 bases). Germline CDR1 and CDR2: MNHNS and SASEGT. There are 14 residues in the CDR3. The ends were cut back, 5 bases at V and 0 bases at J, with 8 bases in the middle. The CDR3 loop reads CASSRQISNQPQHF. Here the CDR3 DNA reads TGTGCCAGCAGTCGACAGATTAGCAATCAGCCCCAGCATTTT.

The chain combines TRBV6-5 with TRBJ1-1; TRBD1 matches at 8 bases. This CDR3 has 12 residues. The J segment lost 7 bases and the V segment lost 8 bases, leaving 6 bases of the junction unmatched. CDR1 and CDR2 (germline): MNHEY, SVGAGI. The CDR3 here is CASQRGQGEAFF. CDR3 DNA: TGTGCCAGCCAACGCGGACAGGGTGAAGCTTTCTTT.

There are many counts of this clonotype. The rearrangement joins TRBV7-2 to TRBJ2-3; weak D call: TRBD1 (5 bases). The CDR3 spans 14 residues. Trimming removed 5 bases from V and 5 bases from J, with 14 bases in between. Germline assignment: CDR1 SGHTA and CDR2 FQGNSA. CDR3 protein: CASSPLSRGDTQYF. CDR3 DNA: TGTGCCAGCAGCCCCCTTTCTAGGGGAGATACGCAGTATTTT.

The chain links TRBV29-1 to TRBJ2-2, with a possible D match to TRBD2 (7 bases). From germline, CDR1 is SQVTM and CDR2 ANQGSEA. The CDR3 runs 13 residues. V was shortened by 7 bases and J by 5 bases, with 14 bases between the two germline ends. The CDR3 is CSAGEGGTGELFF. The DNA for the CDR3 is TGCAGCGCTGGCGAGGGGGGGACCGGGGAGCTGTTTTTT.

This clonotype was counted a single time. This chain joins TRBV30 and TRBJ2-1; 9 bases agree with TRBD2. The CDR3 is 15 amino acids. CDR1 GTSNPN and CDR2 SVGIG come from the germline V gene (reference sequence). V gave up 1 base and J gave up 4 bases; unmatched junction bases: 5. DNA for the CDR3: TGTGCCTGGAGTGGGGCGGGGGGGAAGTACAATGAGCAGTTCTTC. Protein: CAWSGAGGKYNEQFF.